Below, 8 T cell receptor beta chains from the same sample are listed, as sequenced in a study of STAT5B mutations in CD4+ large granular lymphocyte leukemia. This table comes from immunoSEQ multiplex PCR, and its TCRdb copy is limited to in-frame clones, with some not included. The sample has about 28,000 clones, roughly 84% seen once. The sequencing input was CD4+ T cells from blood buffy coats. The receptors here all came from a human donor in good health.

V gene TRBV6-6 combines with J gene TRBJ2-1; perhaps TRBD1 as D (5 bases). Germline CDR1 and CDR2: MNHNY and SVGAGI (reference sequence). Trimming pared 10 bases from V and 8 bases from J, leaving 24 bases between. The CDR3 length is 15 residues. DNA for the CDR3: TGTGCCACCACCCCGACAGCAGGAACGATGTATGAGCAGTTCTTC. It is translated as CATTPTAGTMYEQFF.

The rearrangement joins TRBV5-1 to TRBJ2-3; 12 nucleotides agree with TRBD2. The germline V gene encodes CDR1 SGHRS and CDR2 YFSETQ. V dropped 0 bases and J dropped 3; count of bases not matched to a gene: 8. The CDR3 extends over 18 amino acids. CDR3 in DNA: TGCGCCAGCAGCTTGGTACTAGCGGGGGGCCTGGGGACAGATACGCAGTATTTT. Translated, it gives CASSLVLAGGLGTDTQYF.

The chain uses TRBV7-2 and TRBJ2-6; tentatively, D is TRBD1 (5 bases). Trimming removed 0 bases from V and 0 bases from J, with 12 bases in between. This CDR3 has 18 residues. Per germline, CDR1 SGHTA and CDR2 FQGNSA. The CDR3 loop is CASSLAVTGFSGANVLTF. The CDR3 DNA reads TGTGCCAGCAGCTTAGCGGTAACAGGATTCTCTGGGGCCAACGTCCTGACTTTC.

J is TRBJ2-3 and V is TRBV5-4; the D call may be TRBD1 or TRBD2 (5 bases each). The CDR3 loop spans 15 amino acids. With 3 bases removed from V and 2 bases from J, the gap between germline ends came to 13 bases. The germline V gene encodes CDR1 SGHNT and CDR2 YYREEE (reference sequence). In nucleotides, the CDR3 is TGTGCCAGCAGCTCGGGACCACACGACACAGATACGCAGTATTTT. Protein: CASSSGPHDTDTQYF. Full variable domain (outside the CDR3, taken from reference TRBV5-4 and TRBJ2-3): ETGVTQSPTHLIKTRGQQVTLRCSSQSGHNTVSWYQQALGQGPQFIFQYYREEENGRGNFPPRFSGLQFPNYSSELNVNALELDDSALYLCASSSGPHDTDTQYFGPGTRLTVL.

The gene calls are TRBV7-9 and TRBJ1-2; TRBD1 matches at 9 bases. In germline, CDR1 is SEHNR, CDR2 FQNEAQ (reference sequence). Losses at the gene ends were 2 bases for V and 8 bases for J; bases not matched to a gene: 9. The CDR3 has 15 amino acids. The CDR3 DNA sequence: TGTGCCAGCAGCTTATGGGACAGGGAAAGTTCGGGCTACACCTTC. It codes for CASSLWDRESSGYTF.

The rearrangement links TRBV4-2 to TRBJ2-3; 8 nucleotides line up with TRBD1. The germline V gene encodes CDR1 LGHNA and CDR2 YNFKEQ. With 4 bases clipped from V and 6 bases from J, the junction kept 9 bases outside the gene matches. The CDR3 is 15 residues long. CDR3 bases: TGTGCCAGCAGCCCTTCGGACAGGGAGGTGGATACGCAGTATTTT. Translation gives CASSPSDREVDTQYF.

The chain has TRBV5-6 and TRBJ1-1; the match to TRBD1 covers 9 bases. Trimming cost V 5 bases and J 3 bases; bases outside gene matches: 8. Germline loops: CDR1 SGHDT, CDR2 YYEEEE. The CDR3 has 15 amino acids. CDR3 coding DNA: TGTGCCAGCAGGCCTCGGGGACAGGGCCACACTGAAGCTTTCTTT. Translation: CASRPRGQGHTEAFF.

CDR3 amino acids: CASSLGRQDSRYTF. The CDR3 DNA reads TGTGCCAGCAGCTTAGGTCGACAGGATTCCCGCTACACCTTC. The gene calls are TRBV7-2 and TRBJ1-2, with a possible D match to TRBD1 (6 bases). Germline loops: CDR1 SGHTA, CDR2 FQGNSA. The CDR3 runs to 14 residues. The germline V and J ends were trimmed by 1 base and 9 bases, with 15 bases remaining between them.